Included here is one T cell receptor (beta chain) sequence, with context. This sample includes further DNA sequences coding for the same CDR3. CDR3 size: 16 residues. Looked up from germline, CDR1 is LNHNV and CDR2 is YYDKDF (reference sequence). V shed 1 base and J shed 0 bases, with 9 bases lying between them. These data come from a study of blood T cell repertoires in COVID-19. The overall study: The study drew acute and convalescent COVID-19 samples from the United States, Italy and Spain. T cells, B-cell-depleted T cells, or PBMCs supplied cDNA or gDNA.

Sequenced by immunoSEQ multiplex PCR; TCRdb stores in-frame clones only, minus some. The sample holds more than 200,000 clones, 80% to 95% seen once. The source material was PBMCs or T cells enriched from blood (not recorded which). The clonotype comes from a woman in her late teens or twenties who had recovered from COVID-19. The rearrangement joins TRBV15 to TRBJ1-4, with D perhaps matching TRBD1 (5 bases). CDR3 nucleotide sequence: TGTGCCACCAGCAGAGTCACAGGAGCAACTAATGAAAAACTGTTTTTT. Encoded protein: CATSRVTGATNEKLFF.